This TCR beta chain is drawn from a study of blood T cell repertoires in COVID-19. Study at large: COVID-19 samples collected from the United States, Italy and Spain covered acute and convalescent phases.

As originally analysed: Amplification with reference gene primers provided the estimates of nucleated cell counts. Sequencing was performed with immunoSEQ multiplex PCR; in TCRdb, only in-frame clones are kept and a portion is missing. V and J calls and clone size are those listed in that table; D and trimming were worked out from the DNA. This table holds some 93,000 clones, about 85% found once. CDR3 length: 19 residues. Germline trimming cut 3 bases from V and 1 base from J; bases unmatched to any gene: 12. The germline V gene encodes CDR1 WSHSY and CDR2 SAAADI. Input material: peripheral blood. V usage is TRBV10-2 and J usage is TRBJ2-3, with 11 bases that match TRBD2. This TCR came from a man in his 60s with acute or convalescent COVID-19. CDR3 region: CASSDGLAGYRGGTDTQYF. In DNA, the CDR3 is TGCGCCAGCAGTGACGGACTAGCGGGCTACCGGGGTGGCACAGATACGCAGTATTTT.